This T cell receptor (beta chain) was recovered during a study of identical twins. The study's findings and limits: Conclusions came from cross-sectional statistical analysis, not from following the same donors. With abundant cord blood beta clonotypes, insertions were fewer; memory repertoires showed no such pattern. Models underestimated TCR alpha sharing (out-of-frame) in monozygotic twins.

This clonotype has a handful of counts. Its antigen is still unknown. Germline V gene sequence: CDR1 MDHEN, CDR2 SYDVKM. The ends lost 1 base at V and 8 bases at J; junction bases unmatched: 8. CDR3 length: 16 residues. One entry per CDR3 protein results from TCRdb running MiXCR on the 5' RACE reads. The sample gives 310,000 or so distinct CDR3 sequences, nearly 9.5% of which show up once; around 7.1% is in the top ten. Another study also made use of these data, one on yellow fever vaccine responses in identical twins. That study adds: Twins' vaccine T cell response reportedly gave the appearance of partial convergence and partial personalization.

This TCR was sampled from a woman aged 18-29 years in good health. Sequencing was performed on CD8+ T cells sorted from blood. This chain joins TRBV28 and TRBJ1-2; 12 nucleotides align to TRBD1. The CDR3 bases are TGTGCCAGCAGTTTATCGGGGACAGGGGGCTGGCGAGGCTACACCTTC. Residues: CASSLSGTGGWRGYTF.